This entry lists 24 T cell receptor beta chains sequenced from one sample in a study of naive and memory T cell subsets. Both TRBC1 and TRBC2 were covered by a beta constant-region primer of two equimolar oligonucleotides. The ligated cDNA underwent four PCR rounds using SP2 and nested alpha and beta constant-region primers. TCRdb reanalysed the UMI-ligation and nested PCR reads using MiXCR and keeps one entry per CDR3 protein. The table includes 130,000 or so distinct CDR3 sequences, roughly 36% detected once. The sample consisted of central memory CD4+ T cells from blood. The source of these receptors is a human donor in good health.

This clonotype was seen a handful of times. The genes are TRBV6-5 and TRBJ2-5; 12 bases are a match to TRBD2. CDR3 length equals 14 residues. V trimming: 6 bases; J trimming: 5 bases; junction bases outside the gene matches: 4. CDR1 and CDR2 (germline): MNHEY, SVGAGI. CDR3 DNA sequence: TGTGCCAGCAGATCTACTAGCGGGAGGGAGACCCAGTACTTC. It codes for CASRSTSGRETQYF.

This clonotype was observed a few times. This chain connects TRBV4-1 to TRBJ2-2, with TRBD1 matching 7 bases. Germline loops: CDR1 MGHRA, CDR2 YSYEKL. The CDR3 is 15 amino acids. V was clipped by 4 bases and J by 6 bases; unmatched bases: 8. CDR3 sequence reads: CASSPNDRAPGELFF. CDR3 bases: TGCGCCAGCAGCCCCAACGACAGGGCCCCCGGGGAGCTGTTTTTT.

In its sample, this clonotype was seen a few times. The rearrangement joins TRBV20-1 to TRBJ2-5; D is uncertain. V lost 3 bases, J lost 0 bases, and 5 bases lay in between. This CDR3 contains 12 residues. CDR1 and CDR2 from the germline V gene are DFQATT and SNEGSKA (reference sequence). The CDR3 DNA sequence: TGCAGTGCTAGGACGGACCAAGAGACCCAGTACTTC. It translates to CSARTDQETQYF.

The J gene is TRBJ2-5, the V gene TRBV15; D may be TRBD1 (6 bases). Looked up from germline, CDR1 is LNHNV and CDR2 is YYDKDF (reference sequence). V was trimmed by 0 bases and J by 5 bases, leaving 16 bases between them. The CDR3 totals 16 residues. CDR3 coding DNA: TGTGCCACCAGCAGAGATCGGTACAGGGAAGGGGAGACCCAGTACTTC. Translating gives CATSRDRYREGETQYF.

This clonotype was found a few times. The V gene is TRBV6-1, the J gene TRBJ2-1, with D perhaps TRBD1 (6 bases). Trimming removed 4 bases from V and 4 bases from J, with 8 bases in between. From germline, CDR1 is MNHNS and CDR2 SASEGT. This CDR3 contains 13 residues. The CDR3, as DNA: TGTGCCAGCAGTGTTCAGGGGTACAATGAGCAGTTCTTC. It translates to CASSVQGYNEQFF.

V gene TRBV29-1 combines with J gene TRBJ2-1; perhaps TRBD2 as D (6 bases). V lost 5 bases to trimming and J lost 0 bases, with 14 bases between them. CDR1 is SQVTM, CDR2 ANQGSEA, per germline. The CDR3 runs to 15 residues. The CDR3 region is CSVRFSGSSYNEQFF. The CDR3 DNA reads as TGCAGCGTTCGTTTTAGCGGAAGCTCCTACAATGAGCAGTTCTTC.

Remarks on this clonotype: A much larger clone lies one base from this, so it may be a read error. The chain carries TRBV7-6 and TRBJ2-1; 12 bases fit TRBD2. The CDR3 has 18 residues. Losses at the gene ends were 1 base for V and 3 bases for J; bases not matched to a gene: 7. The germline CDR1 and CDR2 sequences are SGHVS and FNYEAQ. The CDR3 coding sequence is TGTGCCAGCAGCTTAGGGACTAGCGGGGTTCGTGGCTACAATGAGCAGTTCTTC. Protein sequence: CASSLGTSGVRGYNEQFF.

The table lists this clonotype with a few counts. V gene TRBV29-1 combines with J gene TRBJ2-1, with 10 bases lining up with TRBD2. This CDR3 has 13 amino acids. The V gene end was trimmed by 7 bases and the J gene end by 6 bases; junction bases not matched to a gene: 6. CDR1 SQVTM and CDR2 ANQGSEA come from the germline V gene. CDR3 amino acids: CSADIAGGNEQFF. The CDR3 nucleotides are TGCAGCGCCGACATAGCGGGAGGCAATGAGCAGTTCTTC.

This clonotype was observed a handful of times. J is TRBJ2-1 and V is TRBV28, with D unresolved. CDR1 is MDHEN, CDR2 SYDVKM, per germline. Trimming pared 7 bases from V and 5 bases from J, leaving 15 bases between. The CDR3 totals 14 residues. The DNA of the CDR3 is TGTGCCAGCACAAGACGTCTCCAGAACAATGAGCAGTTCTTC. Its protein is CASTRRLQNNEQFF.

The CDR3 spells CSVGARDFTDTQYF. DNA for the CDR3: TGCAGCGTCGGAGCCCGGGACTTCACAGATACGCAGTATTTT. The chain couples TRBV29-1 to TRBJ2-3; a possible D gene is TRBD2 (6 bases). Trimming shortened V by 6 bases and J by 2 bases, and 15 bases separated the two germline ends. CDR1 is SQVTM and CDR2 is ANQGSEA in the germline V gene. This CDR3 comprises 14 residues.

V gene TRBV7-2 combines with J gene TRBJ1-6; 8 nucleotides agree with TRBD1. The germline gives CDR1 SGHTA, CDR2 FQGNSA. Losses at the gene ends were 5 bases for V and 4 bases for J; bases not matched to a gene: 7. The CDR3 totals 16 residues. CDR3 amino acids: CASSPRDRGYNSPLHF. In DNA, the CDR3 is TGTGCCAGCAGCCCCCGAGACAGGGGATATAATTCACCCCTCCACTTT.

The chain joins TRBV30 to TRBJ1-1; no firm D call. CDR3 length equals 13 residues. V was shortened by 8 bases and J by 3 bases, with 16 bases between the two germline ends. Germline V gene lookup returns CDR1 GTSNPN and CDR2 SVGIG (reference sequence). The CDR3 region is CAVEAQAYTEAFF. In nucleotides, the CDR3 is TGTGCCGTGGAGGCCCAGGCATACACTGAAGCTTTCTTT.

In DNA, the CDR3 is TGTGCCAACGCCCCTAGCGGGACCTCCTACGAGCAGTACTTC. As protein: CANAPSGTSYEQYF. V is TRBV10-3 and J is TRBJ2-7, with 9 bases lining up with TRBD2. After removal of 10 bases from V and 0 bases from J, the junction contained 7 bases not matched to a gene. The CDR3 consists of 14 residues. Germline CDR1 is ENHRY and CDR2 is SYGVKD.

The rearrangement uses TRBV5-8 and TRBJ2-7; D is uncertain. Germline CDR1 is SGHTS and CDR2 is YDEGEE. The CDR3 is 14 amino acids. Trimming pared 5 bases from V and 2 bases from J, leaving 14 bases between. CDR3 protein: CASRFPGPTYEQYF. CDR3 in DNA: TGTGCCAGCAGGTTCCCCGGGCCCACCTACGAGCAGTACTTC.

The V call is TRBV19, the J call TRBJ2-5; D may match TRBD1 or TRBD2 (5 bases each). Trimming cost V 4 bases and J 5 bases, with 17 bases left between them. Germline-derived CDR1 and CDR2 are LNHDA and SQIVND (reference sequence). The CDR3 runs 15 residues. The DNA for the CDR3 is TGTGCCAGTAGTAACCCGCAGGGAGTGGGGGAGACCCAGTACTTC. Translation gives CASSNPQGVGETQYF. The full variable domain, completed using reference TRBV19 and TRBJ2-5, is DGGITQSPKYLFRKEGQNVTLSCEQNLNHDAMYWYRQDPGQGLRLIYYSQIVNDFQKGDIAEGYSVSREKKESFPLTVTSAQKNPTAFYLCASSNPQGVGETQYFGPGTRLLVL.

The V gene is TRBV19, the J gene TRBJ2-3; TRBD2 agrees at 16 bases. CDR3 length equals 15 residues. Germline lookup yields CDR1 LNHDA and CDR2 SQIVND (reference sequence). The junction had 2 bases not matched to a gene; V was cut back by 4 bases and J by 7 bases. For the CDR3, the DNA is TGTGCCAGTAGTAAGGGACTAGCGGGAGGGAATACGCAGTATTTT. It is translated as CASSKGLAGGNTQYF.

This clonotype was detected only a few times. The rearrangement joins TRBV5-1 to TRBJ2-7, with 11 bases fitting TRBD2. Germline V lookup: CDR1 SGHRS, CDR2 YFSETQ. V lost 2 bases to trimming and J lost 3 bases; unmatched junction nucleotides: 4. The CDR3 sequence is 15 residues long. As DNA, the CDR3 is TGCGCCAGCAGCTTTCTAGCGGGAGGAAACTACGAGCAGTACTTC. This codes for CASSFLAGGNYEQYF.

This clonotype was counted a few times. The rearrangement uses TRBV6-1 and TRBJ1-2; no definite D call. Trimming shortened V by 6 bases and J by 4 bases, and 9 bases separated the two germline ends. From germline, CDR1 is MNHNS and CDR2 SASEGT. The CDR3 is 12 amino acids. The CDR3 is CASSPFSYGYTF. CDR3 nucleotide sequence: TGTGCCAGCAGCCCATTCTCCTATGGCTACACCTTC.

The chain is built from TRBV6-5 and TRBJ2-1; D is possibly TRBD1 (6 bases). Germline CDR1 is MNHEY and CDR2 is SVGAGI. The V gene lost 7 bases and the J gene lost 3 bases, with 16 bases spanning the gap. The CDR3 has 15 residues. The CDR3 here is CASINRPGDYNEQFF. DNA of the CDR3: TGTGCCAGCATCAACCGCCCAGGGGACTACAATGAGCAGTTCTTC.

A few counts support this clonotype. The CDR3: CSGRTGKETQYF. The CDR3 DNA reads as TGCAGCGGACGGACAGGGAAAGAGACCCAGTACTTC. J is TRBJ2-5 and V is TRBV29-1, with TRBD1 matching 8 bases. From germline, CDR1 is SQVTM and CDR2 ANQGSEA. The CDR3 sequence is 12 residues long. V was pared by 7 bases and J by 3 bases, with 4 bases of the junction left unmatched. The full variable domain, in which reference TRBV29-1 and TRBJ2-5 provide the parts outside the CDR3, is SAVISQKPSRDICQRGTSLTIQCQVDSQVTMMFWYRQQPGQSLTLIATANQGSEATYESGFVIDKFPISRPNLTFSTLTVSNMSPEDSSIYLCSGRTGKETQYFGPGTRLLVL.

This chain links TRBV5-1 with TRBJ2-7; 7 nucleotides match TRBD1. The CDR3 extends over 13 amino acids. V lost 4 bases, J lost 1 base, and 2 bases stayed unmatched. Per germline, CDR1 SGHRS and CDR2 YFSETQ. The CDR3 sequence is CASSPGGSYEQYF. CDR3 bases: TGCGCCAGCAGCCCAGGGGGTTCCTACGAGCAGTACTTC.

The V call is TRBV6-6, the J call TRBJ2-3; 9 bases match TRBD2. The CDR3 is 18 amino acids. The germline gives CDR1 MNHNY, CDR2 SVGAGI (reference sequence). Unmatched junction bases numbered 15, after V lost 6 bases and J lost 2 bases. The CDR3 is CASRRATSGQGTTDTQYF. The DNA for the CDR3 is TGTGCCAGCAGGCGAGCTACTAGCGGGCAGGGCACCACAGATACGCAGTATTTT.

V is TRBV18 and J is TRBJ2-3; D uncertain. Trimming removed 1 base at V and 2 bases at J, with 7 bases between. This CDR3 is 14 amino acids long. CDR1 is KGHSH and CDR2 is LQKENI in the germline V gene. The CDR3 spells CASSPRDNTDTQYF. The CDR3 DNA reads as TGTGCCAGCTCACCACGAGACAACACAGATACGCAGTATTTT.

The V and J genes are TRBV27 and TRBJ2-6; 9 bases fit TRBD2. Germline V gene data show CDR1 as MNHEY and CDR2 as SMNVEV (reference sequence). Trimming at V came to 3 bases and at J to 3 bases, leaving 3 bases not matched to a gene. This CDR3 has 16 residues. CDR3 amino acids: CASSFSGSGGANVLTF. In nucleotides, the CDR3 is TGTGCCAGCAGTTTTAGCGGGAGTGGTGGGGCCAACGTCCTGACTTTC. The full variable domain, its missing parts supplied by reference TRBV27 and TRBJ2-6, is EAQVTQNPRYLITVTGKKLTVTCSQNMNHEYMSWYRQDPGLGLRQIYYSMNVEVTDKGDVPEGYKVSRKEKRNFPLILESPSPNQTSLYFCASSFSGSGGANVLTFGAGSRLTVL.